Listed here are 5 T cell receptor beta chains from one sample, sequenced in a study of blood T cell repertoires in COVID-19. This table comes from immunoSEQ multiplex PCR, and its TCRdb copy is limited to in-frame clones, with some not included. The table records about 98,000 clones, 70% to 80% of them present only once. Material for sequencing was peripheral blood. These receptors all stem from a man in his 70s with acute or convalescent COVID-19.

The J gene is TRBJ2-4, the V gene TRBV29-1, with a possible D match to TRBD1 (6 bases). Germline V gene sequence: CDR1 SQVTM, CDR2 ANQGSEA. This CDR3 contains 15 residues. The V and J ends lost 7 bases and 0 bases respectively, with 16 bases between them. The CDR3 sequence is CSAAGTQLAKNIQYF. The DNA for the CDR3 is TGCAGCGCTGCCGGGACACAACTAGCCAAAAACATTCAGTACTTC.

As DNA, the CDR3 is TGTGCCAGCAGCTTGCAAGGGGGCATAACAGATACGCAGTATTTT. Translating it yields CASSLQGGITDTQYF. This sequence joins TRBV5-4 and TRBJ2-3; TRBD1 aligns across 7 bases. This CDR3 has 15 amino acids. CDR1 is SGHNT and CDR2 is YYREEE in the germline V gene (reference sequence). Trimming cost V 1 base and J 3 bases; bases outside gene matches: 5.

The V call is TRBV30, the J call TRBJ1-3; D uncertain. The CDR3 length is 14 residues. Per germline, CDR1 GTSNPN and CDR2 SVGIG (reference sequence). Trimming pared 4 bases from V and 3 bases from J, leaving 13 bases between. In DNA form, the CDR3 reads TGTGCCTGGAACCGGGAGCTGTATGGAAACACCATATATTTT. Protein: CAWNRELYGNTIYF.

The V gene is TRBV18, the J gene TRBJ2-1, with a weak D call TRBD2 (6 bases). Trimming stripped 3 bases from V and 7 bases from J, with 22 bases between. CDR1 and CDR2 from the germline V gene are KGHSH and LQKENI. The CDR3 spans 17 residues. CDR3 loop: CASSPVIRSSVENEQFF. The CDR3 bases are TGTGCCAGCTCACCGGTCATAAGGTCTAGCGTGGAGAATGAGCAGTTCTTC.

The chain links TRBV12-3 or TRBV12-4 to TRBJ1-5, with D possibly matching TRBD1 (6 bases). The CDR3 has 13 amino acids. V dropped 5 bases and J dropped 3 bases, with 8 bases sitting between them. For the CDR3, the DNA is TGTGCCAGCAGTACAGGGTACAATCAGCCCCAGCATTTT. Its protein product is CASSTGYNQPQHF.